This T cell receptor (beta chain) was recorded in a study of shared clonotypes between healthy human individuals. As for the study in general: Donors, aged 18 to 49, were a couple of women and a few men. Study-wide findings and caveats: As a rule, naive subsets had a larger estimated richness than memory subsets.

The repertoire was sequenced with immunoSEQ multiplex PCR; TCRdb's copy has only in-frame clones and lacks some. This table has approximately 590,000 clones, just under 97% appearing once. Remarks on this clone: Its antigen remains unknown.

The naive CD8 population came from CD45RO-negative cells selected for CCR7, without terminally differentiated effector memory CD45RA+ cells. The CDR3 runs to 14 residues. Germline lookup yields CDR1 MNHEY and CDR2 SMNVEV (reference sequence). Unmatched junction bases numbered 6, after V lost 6 bases and J lost 5 bases. This sequence joins TRBV27 and TRBJ2-7; 11 bases are shared with TRBD2. Sequencing was performed on naive CD8+ T cells sorted from blood. The TCR sequence derives from a woman in her 30s in good health. As DNA, the CDR3 is TGTGCCAGCAGACTAGCGGGGGCCCCCCACGAGCAGTACTTC. Amino acid sequence: CASRLAGAPHEQYF.